This T cell receptor beta chain stems from a study of shared clonotypes between healthy human individuals. Profiled with immunoSEQ multiplex PCR; TCRdb holds only in-frame clones, not every one. Seen here are hundreds of thousands of clones, about 96% observed once, and the top ten hold 0.11%. Naive CD8 cells comprised CD45RO-negative, CCR7-positively selected cells, excluding terminally differentiated effector memory CD45RA+ cells. Germline V CDR1 and CDR2: MGHRA, YSYEKL. The V gene lost 1 base and the J gene lost 0 bases, with 8 bases spanning the gap. This CDR3 contains 15 residues. The specimen was naive CD8+ T cells sorted from blood. The rearrangement links TRBV4-1 to TRBJ2-3, with unresolved D. The origin of this receptor is a woman aged 25 to 45 in good health. The CDR3 DNA reads as TGCGCCAGCAGCCAAGTTCTGACTAGCACAGATACGCAGTATTTT. Translation gives CASSQVLTSTDTQYF.